This is a list of T cell receptor beta chains from one sample in a study of T cell changes during pregnancy in multiple sclerosis. Sequencing used immunoSEQ multiplex PCR; TCRdb keeps in-frame clones, though not all of them. The sample comprises tens of thousands of clones, 85% to 90% of which are singletons, and 5.3% rests with the top ten. The sequenced sample consisted of peripheral blood from another person, used as feeder cells. Source of these receptors: a human donor whose cells served as feeder cells for cultures in a pregnancy study. Each CDR3 is given with its conserved first and last residue. A D gene is named only where the DNA matches it firmly.

j_gene,d_gene,v_gene,CDR3nt,CDR3aa
TRBJ1-1,-,TRBV11-2,TGTGCCAGCATTAGAGGGGGGGGCACTGAAGCTTTCTTT,CASIRGGGTEAFF
TRBJ1-1,-,TRBV5-1,TGCGCCAGCAGTCCTTGGCGGACGGACACTGAAGCTTTCTTT,CASSPWRTDTEAFF
TRBJ1-4,-,TRBV18,TGTGCCAGCTCACCAGGTGGGGTTGGCGAAAAACTGTTTTTT,CASSPGGVGEKLFF
TRBJ2-2,-,TRBV19,TGTGCCAGTTCTAGACATTCTTACACCGGGGAGCTGTTTTTT,CASSRHSYTGELFF
TRBJ2-2,-,TRBV14,TGTGCCAGCAGCCTACTCGGGGCGGCCTTTCACACCGGGGAGCTGTTTTTT,CASSLLGAAFHTGELFF
TRBJ1-3,TRBD1,TRBV11-2,TGTGCCAGCAGCTTAGGCCCCCCTGACAGGGATGCTGGAAACACCATATATTTT,CASSLGPPDRDAGNTIYF
TRBJ1-2,TRBD1,TRBV7-8,TGTGCCAGCAGCTTAGGCCGGACAGGGGGGAACTATGGCTACACCTTC,CASSLGRTGGNYGYTF
TRBJ2-5,-,TRBV5-4,TGTGCCAGCAGCTCAACCACAGGAATAGAAGAGACCCAGTACTTC,CASSSTTGIEETQYF
TRBJ2-5,-,TRBV20-1,TGCAGTGCCGACTTTGGGGAGACCCAGTACTTC,CSADFGETQYF
TRBJ2-5,-,TRBV7-2,TGTGCCAGCAGCTTATCGGGCCTACAAGAGACCCAGTACTTC,CASSLSGLQETQYF